This TCR beta chain was documented in a study of cytomegalovirus exposure and HLA in healthy donors. Study-wide points: Per a later analysis, about 15,000 TCR beta sequences showed association with HLA alleles at 0.05 false discovery rate.

The PCR made use of 60 Vbeta and 13 Jbeta primers. Using immunoSEQ multiplex PCR, the repertoire was profiled, and TCRdb retains in-frame clones only, with some absent. Among about 160,000 clones listed, 76% were seen once. Germline V lookup: CDR1 SGHTA, CDR2 FQGNSA. Deletions cut 3 bases from V and 2 bases from J, with 16 bases between. This CDR3 is built from 16 residues. Turning to this clone: What it recognizes is unknown.

This rearrangement joins TRBV7-2 to TRBJ1-2; a possible D gene is TRBD1 (5 bases). Source material: PBMCs. The source is a female donor in good health and CMV-seronegative. The CDR3 DNA reads TGTGCCAGCAGCTTGACGGGGGGTACCCAGAACTATGGCTACACCTTC. Its protein is CASSLTGGTQNYGYTF.